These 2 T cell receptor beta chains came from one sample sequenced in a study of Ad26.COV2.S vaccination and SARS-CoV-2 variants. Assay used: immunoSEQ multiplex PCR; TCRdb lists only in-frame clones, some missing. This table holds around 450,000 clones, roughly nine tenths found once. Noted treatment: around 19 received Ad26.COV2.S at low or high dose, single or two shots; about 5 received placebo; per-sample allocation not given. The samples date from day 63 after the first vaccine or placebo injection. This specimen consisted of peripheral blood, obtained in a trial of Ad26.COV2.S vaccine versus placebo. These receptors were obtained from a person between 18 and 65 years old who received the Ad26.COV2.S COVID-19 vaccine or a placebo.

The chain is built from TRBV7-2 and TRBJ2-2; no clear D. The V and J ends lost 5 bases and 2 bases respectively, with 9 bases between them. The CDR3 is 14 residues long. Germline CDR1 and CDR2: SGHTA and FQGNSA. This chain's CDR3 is CASSRLLNTGELFF. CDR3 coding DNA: TGTGCCAGCAGCCGTCTATTAAACACCGGGGAGCTGTTTTTT. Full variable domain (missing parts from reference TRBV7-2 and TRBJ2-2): GAGVSQSPSNKVTEKGKDVELRCDPISGHTALYWYRQSLGQGLEFLIYFQGNSAPDKSGLPSDRFSAERTGGSVSTLTIQRTQQEDSAVYLCASSRLLNTGELFFGEGSRLTVL.

The CDR3 bases are TGCGCCAGCAGCTTAGACCCTATCGCCACAGATACGCAGTATTTT. Translated: CASSLDPIATDTQYF. J is TRBJ2-3 and V is TRBV5-1; no reliable D call. The V end was cut by 2 bases, the J end by 2 bases, with 12 bases between. The length of the CDR3 is 15 residues. Per the germline V gene, CDR1 is SGHRS and CDR2 is YFSETQ.